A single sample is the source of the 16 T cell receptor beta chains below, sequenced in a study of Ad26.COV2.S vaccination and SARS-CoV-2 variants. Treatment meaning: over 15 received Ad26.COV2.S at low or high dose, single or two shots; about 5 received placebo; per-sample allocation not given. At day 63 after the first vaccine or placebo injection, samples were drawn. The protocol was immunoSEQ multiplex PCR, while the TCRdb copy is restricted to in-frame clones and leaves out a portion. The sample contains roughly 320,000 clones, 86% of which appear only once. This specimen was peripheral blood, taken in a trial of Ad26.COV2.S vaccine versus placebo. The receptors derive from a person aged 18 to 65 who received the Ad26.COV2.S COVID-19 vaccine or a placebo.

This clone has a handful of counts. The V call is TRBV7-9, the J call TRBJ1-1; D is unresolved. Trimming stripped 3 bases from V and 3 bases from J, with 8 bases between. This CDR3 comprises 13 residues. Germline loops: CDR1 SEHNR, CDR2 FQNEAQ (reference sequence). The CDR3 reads CASSLWEYTEAFF. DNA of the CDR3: TGTGCCAGCAGCTTGTGGGAATACACTGAAGCTTTCTTT.

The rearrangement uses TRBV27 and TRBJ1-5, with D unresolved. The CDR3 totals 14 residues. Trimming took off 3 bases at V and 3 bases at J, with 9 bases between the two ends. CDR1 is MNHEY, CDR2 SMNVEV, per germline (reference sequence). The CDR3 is CASSFGRNNQPQHF. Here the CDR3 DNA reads TGTGCCAGCAGTTTTGGCAGAAACAATCAGCCCCAGCATTTT.

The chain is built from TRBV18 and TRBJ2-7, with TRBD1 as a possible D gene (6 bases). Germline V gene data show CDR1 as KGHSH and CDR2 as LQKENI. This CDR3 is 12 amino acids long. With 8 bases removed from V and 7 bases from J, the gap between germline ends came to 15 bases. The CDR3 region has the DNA TGTGCCAGCGGATCACCAGGGGTTGAGCAGTACTTC. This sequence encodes CASGSPGVEQYF.

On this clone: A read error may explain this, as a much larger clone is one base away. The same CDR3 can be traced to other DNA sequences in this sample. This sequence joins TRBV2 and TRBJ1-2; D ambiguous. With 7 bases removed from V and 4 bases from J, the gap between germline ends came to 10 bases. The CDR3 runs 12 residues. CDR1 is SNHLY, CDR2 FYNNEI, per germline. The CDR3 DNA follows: TGTGCCAGCACTGGGCAGCGCTATGGCTACACCTTC. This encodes CASTGQRYGYTF.

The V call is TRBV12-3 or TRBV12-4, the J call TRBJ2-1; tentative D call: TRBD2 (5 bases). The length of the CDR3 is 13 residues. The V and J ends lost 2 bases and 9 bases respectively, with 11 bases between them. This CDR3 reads CASSLPTRGEQFF. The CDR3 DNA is TGTGCCAGCAGTTTACCCACTCGGGGTGAGCAGTTCTTC.

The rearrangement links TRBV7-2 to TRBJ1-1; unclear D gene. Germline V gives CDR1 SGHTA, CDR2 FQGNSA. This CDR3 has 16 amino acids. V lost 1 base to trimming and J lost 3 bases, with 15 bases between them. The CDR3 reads CASSLVQKLLHTEAFF. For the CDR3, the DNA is TGTGCCAGCAGCTTAGTGCAGAAGCTATTACACACTGAAGCTTTCTTT.

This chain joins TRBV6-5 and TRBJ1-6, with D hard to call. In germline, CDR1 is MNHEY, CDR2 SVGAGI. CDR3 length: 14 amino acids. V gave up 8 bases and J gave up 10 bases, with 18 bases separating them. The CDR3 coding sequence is TGTGCCAGCCAGAAAACTACTTCGCCATCACCCCTCCACTTT. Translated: CASQKTTSPSPLHF.

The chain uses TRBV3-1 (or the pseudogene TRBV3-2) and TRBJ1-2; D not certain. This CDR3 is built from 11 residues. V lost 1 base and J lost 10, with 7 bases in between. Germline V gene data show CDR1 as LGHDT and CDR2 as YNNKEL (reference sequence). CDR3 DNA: TGTGCCAGCAGCCAAGGGGTTCACTACACCTTC. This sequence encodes CASSQGVHYTF.

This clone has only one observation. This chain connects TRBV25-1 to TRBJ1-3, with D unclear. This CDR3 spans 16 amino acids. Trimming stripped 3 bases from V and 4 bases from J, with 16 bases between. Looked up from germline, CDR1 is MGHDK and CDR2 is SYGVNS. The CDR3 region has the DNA TGTGCCAGCAGTGACTTAAGCCCCCGCCGCGGAAACACCATATATTTT. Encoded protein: CASSDLSPRRGNTIYF.

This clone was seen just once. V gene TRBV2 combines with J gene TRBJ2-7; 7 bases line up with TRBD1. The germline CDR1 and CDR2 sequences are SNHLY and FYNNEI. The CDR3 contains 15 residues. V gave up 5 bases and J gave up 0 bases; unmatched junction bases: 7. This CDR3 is CASSWDRVPSYEQYF. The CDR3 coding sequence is TGTGCCAGCAGTTGGGACAGAGTCCCCTCCTACGAGCAGTACTTC.

The CDR3 reads CASSLPGWAGANVLTF. CDR3 sequence (DNA): TGTGCCAGCAGCCTGCCTGGTTGGGCTGGGGCCAACGTCCTGACTTTC. This sequence joins TRBV5-8 and TRBJ2-6; D is ambiguous. V lost 4 bases to trimming and J lost 2 bases, with 13 bases between them. The CDR3 sequence is 16 residues long. Germline loops: CDR1 SGHTS, CDR2 YDEGEE.

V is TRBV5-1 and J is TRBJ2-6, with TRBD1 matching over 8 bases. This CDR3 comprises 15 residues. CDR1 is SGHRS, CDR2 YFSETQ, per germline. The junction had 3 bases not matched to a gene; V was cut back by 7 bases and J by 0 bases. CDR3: CASATGASGANVLTF. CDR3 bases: TGCGCCAGCGCGACAGGGGCCTCTGGGGCCAACGTCCTGACTTTC. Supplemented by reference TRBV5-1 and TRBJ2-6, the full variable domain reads KAGVTQTPRYLIKTRGQQVTLSCSPISGHRSVSWYQQTPGQGLQFLFEYFSETQRNKGNFPGRFSGRQFSNSRSEMNVSTLELGDSALYLCASATGASGANVLTFGAGSRLTVL.

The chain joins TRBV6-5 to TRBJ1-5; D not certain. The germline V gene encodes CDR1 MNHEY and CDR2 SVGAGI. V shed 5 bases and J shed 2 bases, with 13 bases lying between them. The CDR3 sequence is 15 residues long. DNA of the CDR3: TGTGCCAGCAGTCGGACGGTGCTTGGCAATCAGCCCCAGCATTTT. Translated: CASSRTVLGNQPQHF.

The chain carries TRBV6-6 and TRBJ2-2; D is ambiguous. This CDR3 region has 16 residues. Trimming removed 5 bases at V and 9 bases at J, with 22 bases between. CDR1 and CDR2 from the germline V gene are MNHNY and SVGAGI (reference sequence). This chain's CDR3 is CASSLSPEGLKRELFF. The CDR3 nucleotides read TGTGCCAGCAGTCTTTCCCCTGAAGGTCTTAAAAGGGAGCTGTTTTTT.

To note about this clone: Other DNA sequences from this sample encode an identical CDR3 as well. The CDR3 here is CASSLSGSYGYTF. Here the CDR3 DNA reads TGCGCCAGCAGCTTGTCGGGCTCCTATGGCTACACCTTC. The V gene is TRBV5-1, the J gene TRBJ1-2; no clear D. Trimming stripped 1 base from V and 4 bases from J, with 8 bases between. The germline gives CDR1 SGHRS, CDR2 YFSETQ. The CDR3 extends over 13 amino acids.

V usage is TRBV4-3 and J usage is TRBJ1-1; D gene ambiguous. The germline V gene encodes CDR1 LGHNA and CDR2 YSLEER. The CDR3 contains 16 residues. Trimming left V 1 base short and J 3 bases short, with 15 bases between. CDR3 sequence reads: CASSQALTQRYTEAFF. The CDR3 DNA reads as TGCGCCAGCAGCCAAGCACTGACACAGAGGTACACTGAAGCTTTCTTT.